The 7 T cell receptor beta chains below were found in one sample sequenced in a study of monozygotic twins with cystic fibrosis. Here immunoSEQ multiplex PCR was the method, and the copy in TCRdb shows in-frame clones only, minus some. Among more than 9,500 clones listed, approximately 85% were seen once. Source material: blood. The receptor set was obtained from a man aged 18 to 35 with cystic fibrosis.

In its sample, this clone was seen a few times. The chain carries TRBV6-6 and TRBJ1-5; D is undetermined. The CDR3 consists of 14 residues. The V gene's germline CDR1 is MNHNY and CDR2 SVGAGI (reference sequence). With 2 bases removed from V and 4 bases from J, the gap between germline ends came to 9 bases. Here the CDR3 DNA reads TGTGCCAGCAGTTACGCGGAGGTAAATCAGCCCCAGCATTTT. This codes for CASSYAEVNQPQHF.

The CDR3 loop is CASSPPGVADTQYF. CDR3 DNA sequence: TGTGCCAGCTCACCTCCGGGAGTGGCAGATACGCAGTATTTT. V is TRBV18 and J is TRBJ2-3; D might be TRBD2 (6 bases). V was pared by 3 bases and J by 4 bases, with 11 bases between. Germline V gives CDR1 KGHSH, CDR2 LQKENI. The CDR3 sequence is 14 residues long.

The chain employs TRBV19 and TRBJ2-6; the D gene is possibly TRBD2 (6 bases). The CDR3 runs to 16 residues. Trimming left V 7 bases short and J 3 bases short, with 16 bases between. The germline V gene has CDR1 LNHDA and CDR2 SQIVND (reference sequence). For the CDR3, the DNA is TGTGCCAGTATTAGGGACGGGGGACTTGGGGCCAACGTCCTGACTTTC. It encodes CASIRDGGLGANVLTF.

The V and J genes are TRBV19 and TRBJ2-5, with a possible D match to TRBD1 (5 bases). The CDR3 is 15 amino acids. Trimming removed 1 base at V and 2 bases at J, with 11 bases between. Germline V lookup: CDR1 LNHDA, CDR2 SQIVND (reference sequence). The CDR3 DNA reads TGTGCCAGTAGTATAGGGTGGGGCAGGCAAGAGACCCAGTACTTC. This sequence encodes CASSIGWGRQETQYF.

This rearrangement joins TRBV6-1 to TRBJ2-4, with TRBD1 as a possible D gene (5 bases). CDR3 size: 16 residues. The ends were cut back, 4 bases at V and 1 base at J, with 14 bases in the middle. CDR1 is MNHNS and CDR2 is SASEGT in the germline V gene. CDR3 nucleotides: TGTGCCAGCAGTGTATACCGACAGAACGCCAAAAACATTCAGTACTTC. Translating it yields CASSVYRQNAKNIQYF.

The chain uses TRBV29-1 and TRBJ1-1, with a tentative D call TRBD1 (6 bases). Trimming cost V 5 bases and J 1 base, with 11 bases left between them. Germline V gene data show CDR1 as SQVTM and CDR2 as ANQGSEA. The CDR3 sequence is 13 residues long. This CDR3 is CSVIPTGNTEAFF. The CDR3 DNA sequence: TGCAGCGTTATCCCGACAGGGAACACTGAAGCTTTCTTT.

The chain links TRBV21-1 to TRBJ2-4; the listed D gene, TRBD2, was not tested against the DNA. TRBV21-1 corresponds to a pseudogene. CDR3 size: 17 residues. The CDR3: CASRGRLAGSAKNIQYF. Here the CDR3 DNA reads TGTGCCAGCAGGGGAAGACTAGCGGGGTCAGCCAAAAACATTCAGTACTTC.